The rows below give T cell receptor beta chains drawn from one sample of a study of cytomegalovirus exposure and HLA in healthy donors. This table comes from immunoSEQ multiplex PCR, and its TCRdb copy is limited to in-frame clones, with some not included. The sample holds 200,000 or so clones, about 87% seen once. Sequenced: PBMCs. All receptors come from a man aged 25 to 40 in good health and CMV-seronegative. Each CDR3 is given with its conserved first and last residue. The D gene is left open where the match is weak.

J gene,D gene,V gene,CDR3 protein
TRBJ1-2,.,TRBV6-5,CASSRSFLKTEHTF
TRBJ2-1,TRBD1,TRBV7-9,CASSPLGRGWDNEQFF
TRBJ2-1,TRBD2,TRBV5-4,CASSGGEGSYNEQFF
TRBJ1-2,TRBD1,TRBV2,CASSTGVGYTF
.,.,TRBV19,CASSIAGGSYEQYF
TRBJ1-1,.,TRBV6-5,CASSYSGLNTEAFF
TRBJ1-2,TRBD1,TRBV28,CASRKGQNYGYTF
TRBJ2-1,TRBD1,TRBV5-6,CASRAPGQGSGEQFF
TRBJ1-2,.,TRBV4-3,CASSQEISQRYGYTF
TRBJ2-2,TRBD1,TRBV7-2,CASSSRWDRVNTGELFF
TRBJ1-5,.,TRBV10-3,CAISASDLSNQPQHF
TRBJ1-3,TRBD1,TRBV28,CASSLDRSGNTIYF
TRBJ1-2,.,TRBV6-5,CASGADYGYTF
TRBJ2-1,TRBD2,TRBV19,CASSSGGASNEQFF
TRBJ2-7,TRBD1,TRBV5-6,CASSSHLQGAEEQYF
TRBJ2-7,TRBD1,TRBV5-1,CASSLIGTGFVSYEQYF
TRBJ2-6,.,TRBV7-2,CASSLEPSPGANVLTF
TRBJ1-6,.,TRBV27,CASSPWGRTNNSPLHF
TRBJ2-3,TRBD1,TRBV5-1,CASSPGQGADTQYF
TRBJ2-5,.,TRBV10-1,CASSERTGETQYF